This T cell receptor beta chain originates from a study of CD8 T cells in ankylosing spondylitis (dated by TCRdb to between 2016 and 2019). About the investigation overall: T cell receptor beta repertoires were profiled in healthy donors and ankylosing spondylitis patients so that disease-linked TCR variants could be found. The whole study cohort included some 100 healthy donors and over 20 ankylosing spondylitis patients. Peripheral blood samples were taken, and synovial fluid was additionally collected from ankylosing spondylitis patients.

Sequencing relied on an Illumina HiSeq 2500. Quantitative 5'-RACE with molecular barcodes was used to prepare TCR beta libraries. The paper's processing steps were these. Disease-linked TCR variants were identified with a new computational method built on a probabilistic model of VDJ rearrangement. TCRdb cleaned the public reads at Q25 with fastp, built clones with MiXCR and kept in-frame beta chains. Merged by CDR3 protein, the rows form single entries marked with the most common genes and DNA. TCRdb's processing, not the study's, gives the V and J calls here. For this sample there are approximately 140,000 distinct CDR3 sequences; 9.3% appear just once. About 3.6% of the sample rests with the top ten. The cysteine opens and the phenylalanine closes a CDR3 of 15 amino acids. Of the read, only the CDR3 DNA is kept; its 45 bases are in frame from base 1. Relative to germline, V is missing 4 bases and J is missing 6 bases, with 5 bases of the junction outside any gene match. CDR1 and CDR2 (KGHDR, SFDVKD) derive from the germline V gene.

Study-level results and caveats: The disease-linked clones showed a CD8+ phenotype and occurred at relatively low frequencies in peripheral blood. Some motif variants were previously reported in synovial fluid and blood of reactive arthritis patients, suggesting common disease-initiation mechanisms. Significant enrichment of the disease-linked clones was reported in matched synovial fluid samples from ankylosing spondylitis patients. A TCR beta motif of eight highly homologous amino acid variants appeared characteristic of blood from ankylosing spondylitis patients.

Ten or more counts support this clonotype. Its antigen target is currently unknown. No much larger clonotype is one base removed from it; base qualities were not supplied. This sequence was found in a male donor with ankylosing spondylitis or in good health (not recorded which). The rearrangement combines TRBV24-1 with TRBJ2-4; 10 bases in the junction line up with TRBD2. The sample consisted of blood, either unsorted or a sorted T cell fraction (not recorded which). The DNA sequence reads TGTGCCACCAGTGACCCCAGGACTAGCGGAAACATTCAGTACTTC. Translated, it gives CATSDPRTSGNIQYF.